The 18 T cell receptor beta chains in this list originate from one sample, sequenced in a study of Ad26.COV2.S vaccination and SARS-CoV-2 variants. Described treatment: approximately 18 received Ad26.COV2.S at low or high dose, single or two shots; about five received placebo; per-sample allocation not given. At day 63 after the first vaccine or placebo injection, samples were drawn. The data were produced by immunoSEQ multiplex PCR, yet TCRdb's version contains in-frame clones alone and is incomplete. The data contain about 410,000 clones, over 75% of them singletons. Sequences were derived from peripheral blood, sampled in a trial of Ad26.COV2.S vaccine versus placebo. The receptor set was obtained from a person aged 18-65 years who received the Ad26.COV2.S COVID-19 vaccine or a placebo.

This clone was seen more than once but under ten times. The chain is built from TRBV9 and TRBJ2-7; weak D call: TRBD2 (6 bases). CDR1 is SGDLS, CDR2 YYNGEE, per germline. Between the trimmed V and J ends, which lost 3 bases and 6 bases, there was a span of 10 bases. The CDR3 sequence is 12 residues long. The DNA for the CDR3 is TGTGCCAGCAGCGCCGGAGCGGGCGAGCAGTACTTC. Amino acid sequence: CASSAGAGEQYF.

V gene TRBV9 combines with J gene TRBJ1-4, with D possibly matching TRBD1 (6 bases). The CDR3 sequence is 15 residues long. Germline values: CDR1 SGDLS, CDR2 YYNGEE. V lost 0 bases to trimming and J lost 8 bases, with 14 bases between them. The CDR3 sequence is CASSVGTEVGEKLFF. The CDR3 coding sequence is TGTGCCAGCAGCGTAGGGACAGAGGTAGGGGAAAAACTGTTTTTT.

The chain is built from TRBV20-1 and TRBJ2-6; D unresolved. The CDR3 contains 14 residues. Germline CDR1 reads DFQATT; CDR2 reads SNEGSKA (reference sequence). V was shortened by 3 bases and J by 0 bases, with 6 bases between the two germline ends. CDR3 coding DNA: TGCAGTGCTAGTCCGGCCTCTGGGGCCAACGTCCTGACTTTC. Amino acids: CSASPASGANVLTF.

This chain uses TRBV2 with TRBJ2-5, with D maybe TRBD2 (5 bases). This CDR3 contains 13 residues. Per germline, CDR1 SNHLY and CDR2 FYNNEI. Deletions cut 6 bases from V and 5 bases from J, with 13 bases between. The CDR3 DNA reads as TGTGCCAGCAGACGATACGGGGTGGAGACCCAGTACTTC. Encoded protein: CASRRYGVETQYF. Full variable domain (outside the CDR3, taken from reference TRBV2 and TRBJ2-5): EPEVTQTPSHQVTQMGQEVILRCVPISNHLYFYWYRQILGQKVEFLVSFYNNEISEKSEIFDDQFSVERPDGSNFTLKIRSTKLEDSAMYFCASRRYGVETQYFGPGTRLLVL.

A single count supports this clone. The chain carries TRBV30 and TRBJ2-3; 10 bases match TRBD1. The V gene end was trimmed by 4 bases and the J gene end by 2 bases; junction bases not matched to a gene: 6. The CDR3 totals 15 residues. Germline loops: CDR1 GTSNPN, CDR2 SVGIG (reference sequence). This chain's CDR3 is CAWTPGTGVTDTQYF. CDR3 nucleotide sequence: TGTGCCTGGACCCCCGGGACAGGGGTCACAGATACGCAGTATTTT.

This clone was recorded only once. The chain links TRBV7-8 to TRBJ2-2; no clear D. The CDR3 extends over 11 amino acids. V was cut by 2 bases and J by 6 bases, with 1 base left in between. CDR1 and CDR2 (germline): SGHVS, FQNEAQ. CDR3 loop: CASSLSGELFF. CDR3 sequence (DNA): TGTGCCAGCAGCTTATCCGGGGAGCTGTTTTTT.

The chain combines TRBV7-9 with TRBJ1-1; TRBD1 agrees at 8 bases. This CDR3 comprises 14 residues. Germline V CDR1 and CDR2: SEHNR, FQNEAQ (reference sequence). V gave up 5 bases and J gave up 7 bases; unmatched junction bases: 9. CDR3 sequence (DNA): TGTGCCAGCAGCCCAGACCGGGACAGGCATGAAGCTTTCTTT. It yields the protein CASSPDRDRHEAFF.

The chain employs TRBV27 and TRBJ1-2; 7 bases align to TRBD1. Trimming cost V 0 bases and J 4 bases; bases outside gene matches: 2. The CDR3 covers 14 residues. Germline V gene lookup returns CDR1 MNHEY and CDR2 SMNVEV (reference sequence). CDR3 region: CASSLSPGGYGYTF. CDR3 DNA: TGTGCCAGCAGTTTATCGCCAGGGGGCTATGGCTACACCTTC.

The chain employs TRBV28 and TRBJ2-3; tentatively, D is TRBD2 (6 bases). The ends were cut back, 1 base at V and 3 bases at J, with 14 bases in the middle. The germline V gene encodes CDR1 MDHEN and CDR2 SYDVKM. The CDR3 spans 16 residues. The CDR3 DNA is TGTGCCAGCAGTTTATATGTGGGCGCGGGGACAGATACGCAGTATTTT. It yields the protein CASSLYVGAGTDTQYF.

V and J are TRBV3-1 (or the pseudogene TRBV3-2) and TRBJ1-1, with unresolved D. From germline, CDR1 is LGHDT and CDR2 YNNKEL (reference sequence). The CDR3 contains 12 residues. Trimming removed 11 bases from V and 3 bases from J, with 13 bases in between. The CDR3 spells CAVSDPHTEAFF. DNA of the CDR3: TGTGCCGTCTCTGATCCCCACACTGAAGCTTTCTTT.

The CDR3: CASRTTGSNEQFF. The CDR3 DNA follows: TGTGCCAGCAGGACTACTGGTTCCAATGAGCAGTTCTTC. The chain has TRBV2 and TRBJ2-1; D is perhaps TRBD2 (5 bases). The CDR3 contains 13 residues. CDR1 is SNHLY and CDR2 is FYNNEI in the germline V gene. Trimming pared 6 bases from V and 6 bases from J, leaving 12 bases between.

This clone has a single count. V gene TRBV15 combines with J gene TRBJ2-2; D unclear. V gave up 0 bases and J gave up 0 bases, with 2 bases separating them. The germline gives CDR1 LNHNV, CDR2 YYDKDF (reference sequence). CDR3 length: 14 residues. CDR3 loop: CATSRDPNTGELFF. CDR3 sequence (DNA): TGTGCCACCAGCAGAGATCCGAACACCGGGGAGCTGTTTTTT.

This clone was counted once. The V call is TRBV6-2 or TRBV6-3, the J call TRBJ2-7, with no clear D. The V gene lost 5 bases and the J gene lost 2 bases, with 4 bases spanning the gap. The CDR3 has 11 residues. Germline lookup yields CDR1 MNHEY and CDR2 SVGEGT. The CDR3 region is CASSDTYEQYF. CDR3 sequence (DNA): TGTGCCAGCAGTGATACCTACGAGCAGTACTTC.

This clone has just one count. This rearrangement joins TRBV7-3 to TRBJ2-7; D possibly uses TRBD1 or TRBD2 (5 bases each). Germline V gives CDR1 SGHTA, CDR2 FQGTGA. With 2 bases removed from V and 3 bases from J, the gap between germline ends came to 8 bases. CDR3 length: 13 residues. The CDR3: CASSLRGYYEQYF. The CDR3 DNA reads as TGTGCCAGCAGCTTACGGGGCTACTACGAGCAGTACTTC.

CDR3 in amino acids: CASRDRGRLNYGYTF. The CDR3 DNA reads TGCGCCAGCAGGGACAGGGGGCGCCTGAACTATGGCTACACCTTC. This sequence joins TRBV5-1 and TRBJ1-2, with 11 bases identical to TRBD1. The germline CDR1 and CDR2 sequences are SGHRS and YFSETQ. The CDR3 has 15 residues. With V trimmed by 5 bases and J by 2 bases, 5 bases remained unmatched.

V and J are TRBV7-9 and TRBJ1-4; TRBD1 is a possible D gene (5 bases). Looked up from germline, CDR1 is SEHNR and CDR2 is FQNEAQ (reference sequence). V gave up 0 bases and J gave up 7 bases, with 6 bases separating them. The CDR3 loop spans 13 amino acids. CDR3 sequence (DNA): TGTGCCAGCAGCTTAGCGCAGGGTGAAAAACTGTTTTTT. This gives the protein CASSLAQGEKLFF.

The chain recombines TRBV12-3 or TRBV12-4 with TRBJ1-1, with D unclear. V lost 3 bases and J 6 bases, leaving 8 bases between the germline ends. CDR3 length equals 12 residues. CDR3 sequence: CASSFPRAEAFF. CDR3 bases: TGTGCCAGCAGTTTTCCGAGGGCTGAAGCTTTCTTT.

This chain links TRBV28 with TRBJ1-5, with TRBD1 identical over 8 bases. Germline V lookup: CDR1 MDHEN, CDR2 SYDVKM. The J segment lost 7 bases and the V segment lost 5 bases, leaving 13 bases of the junction unmatched. This CDR3 is built from 16 residues. The CDR3 loop is CASSPYRTGRGQPQHF. The CDR3 DNA reads TGTGCCAGCAGTCCCTATAGGACAGGGCGAGGACAGCCCCAGCATTTT.